This T cell receptor beta chain was found in a study of CD8+CD57+ T cells in acquired aplastic anemia. Whole-study context: When averaged, DNA from sorted CD4+ and CD8+ cells came to around 3.1 ug.

Points from the study as a whole: Researchers report that 25 to 30 CD8+ CDR3 sequences appeared in both patients and controls.

TCR beta VDJ combinations and CDR3 sequences were profiled from genomic DNA. TCRdb reprocessed the reads with MiXCR, giving one entry per CDR3 protein. The data show 75,000 to 100,000 distinct CDR3 sequences, less than 75% seen once. A remark on this clonotype: Its antigen is currently unknown.

Before being chosen for sequencing, patients had shown CD8+CD57+ cell expansion by flow cytometry. Deletions cut 5 bases from V and 5 bases from J, with 9 bases between. Germline lookup yields CDR1 SEHNR and CDR2 FQNEAQ (reference sequence). The CDR3 runs 13 residues. The sample taken for sequencing was sorted CD4+, CD8+, or CD8+CD57+ T cells (not recorded which) from PBMCs. The receptor's source is a human donor with aplastic anemia. J is TRBJ2-2 and V is TRBV7-9; no reliable D call. This CDR3 is CASSRSRTGELFF. CDR3 in DNA: TGTGCCAGCAGCCGGTCACGGACCGGGGAGCTGTTTTTT.